The rows below give T cell receptor beta chains drawn from one sample of a study of PD-L1 blockade in urothelial cancer. Only in-frame clones appear in the TCRdb table, and some are missing; sequencing was by immunoSEQ multiplex PCR. The profile covers around 50,000 clones, with 70% to 90% appearing a single time and roughly 1.8% taken by the ten largest. The input for sequencing was PBMCs, taken around atezolizumab (anti-PD-L1) treatment. These receptors were obtained from a man aged 50-59 years with urothelial cancer. Both conserved end residues are part of each CDR3. Each record gives: V gene, clone size, J gene, D gene, CDR3 protein, CDR3 DNA. D genes are given only for firm matches. Rows give clone size only sometimes, using once, few, many, or a class for an expanded clone.

V gene: TRBV5-1; clone size: -; J gene: TRBJ2-5; D gene: -; CDR3 protein: CASSLAGGSLGQETQYF; CDR3 DNA: TGCGCCAGCAGCTTGGCCGGTGGGAGTCTAGGGCAAGAGACCCAGTACTTC
V gene: TRBV2; clone size: -; J gene: TRBJ2-7; D gene: -; CDR3 protein: CASSVRQVISYEQYF; CDR3 DNA: TGTGCCAGCAGCGTAAGACAGGTTATCTCCTACGAGCAGTACTTC
V gene: TRBV7-7; clone size: -; J gene: TRBJ2-1; D gene: TRBD2; CDR3 protein: CASSYRLAGGNNEQFF; CDR3 DNA: TGTGCTAGCAGCTACCGATTAGCGGGGGGGAACAATGAGCAGTTCTTC
V gene: TRBV2; clone size: -; J gene: TRBJ2-1; D gene: TRBD2; CDR3 protein: CASSEDYPGGRFNEQFF; CDR3 DNA: TGTGCCAGCAGTGAAGATTACCCGGGGGGGCGGTTCAATGAGCAGTTCTTC
V gene: TRBV2; clone size: -; J gene: TRBJ1-2; D gene: TRBD1; CDR3 protein: CASWTGTNYGYTF; CDR3 DNA: TGTGCCAGCTGGACAGGGACTAACTATGGCTACACCTTC
V gene: TRBV10-2; clone size: once; J gene: TRBJ2-1; D gene: -; CDR3 protein: CASRAQGSSYNEQFF; CDR3 DNA: TGCGCCAGCAGGGCACAGGGTAGCTCCTACAATGAGCAGTTCTTC
V gene: TRBV5-4; clone size: -; J gene: TRBJ2-3; D gene: TRBD2; CDR3 protein: CASSLAAGGLDTQYF; CDR3 DNA: TGTGCCAGCAGCTTGGCAGCGGGGGGCCTAGATACGCAGTATTTT
V gene: TRBV5-1; clone size: -; J gene: TRBJ2-2; D gene: TRBD1; CDR3 protein: CASSFTGGWSTGELFF; CDR3 DNA: TGCGCCAGCAGCTTCACAGGGGGATGGTCGACCGGGGAGCTGTTTTTT
V gene: TRBV11-2; clone size: -; J gene: TRBJ2-3; D gene: TRBD2; CDR3 protein: CASSILAGGNPGGISTQYF; CDR3 DNA: TGTGCCAGCAGCATCCTAGCGGGAGGGAACCCGGGGGGAATCAGTACGCAGTATTTT
V gene: TRBV15; clone size: -; J gene: TRBJ2-7; D gene: TRBD2; CDR3 protein: CATSVQLEREYQQYF; CDR3 DNA: TGTGCCACCAGCGTCCAACTGGAGCGGGAGTACCAGCAGTACTTC
V gene: TRBV29-1; clone size: -; J gene: TRBJ2-1; D gene: -; CDR3 protein: CSVGPGSYNEQFF; CDR3 DNA: TGCAGCGTTGGACCAGGCTCCTACAATGAGCAGTTCTTC
V gene: TRBV28; clone size: -; J gene: TRBJ2-7; D gene: -; CDR3 protein: CASHVGGGSYEQYF; CDR3 DNA: TGTGCCAGCCATGTTGGGGGAGGCTCCTACGAGCAGTACTTC
V gene: TRBV4-3; clone size: -; J gene: TRBJ2-5; D gene: -; CDR3 protein: CASSQEEGPGETQYF; CDR3 DNA: TGCGCCAGCAGCCAAGAGGAGGGGCCTGGGGAGACCCAGTACTTC
V gene: TRBV11-2; clone size: -; J gene: TRBJ1-2; D gene: TRBD1; CDR3 protein: CASSQLGTGVRSYGYTF; CDR3 DNA: TGTGCCAGCAGCCAACTCGGGACAGGGGTCCGTTCCTATGGCTACACCTTC
V gene: TRBV28; clone size: once; J gene: TRBJ2-5; D gene: TRBD2; CDR3 protein: CASSASGRASETQYF; CDR3 DNA: TGTGCCAGCAGCGCTAGCGGGAGGGCCTCAGAGACCCAGTACTTC
V gene: TRBV5-8; clone size: -; J gene: TRBJ2-5; D gene: TRBD1; CDR3 protein: CASSPLMTGDGMETQYF; CDR3 DNA: TGTGCCAGCAGCCCGCTAATGACAGGGGATGGGATGGAGACCCAGTACTTC
V gene: TRBV7-3; clone size: -; J gene: TRBJ2-2; D gene: -; CDR3 protein: CASSSRDGELFF; CDR3 DNA: TGTGCCAGCAGCTCCCGCGACGGGGAGCTGTTTTTT
V gene: TRBV27; clone size: -; J gene: TRBJ2-7; D gene: -; CDR3 protein: CASSPTPIPYEQYF; CDR3 DNA: TGTGCCAGCAGTCCGACTCCTATTCCCTACGAGCAGTACTTC
V gene: TRBV19; clone size: -; J gene: TRBJ2-7; D gene: -; CDR3 protein: CASRPGSGPYEQYF; CDR3 DNA: TGTGCCAGTAGACCAGGCAGCGGCCCCTACGAGCAGTACTTC
V gene: TRBV5-4; clone size: -; J gene: TRBJ2-2; D gene: -; CDR3 protein: CASSLRQGGTGELFF; CDR3 DNA: TGTGCCAGCAGCTTGCGTCAGGGCGGCACCGGGGAGCTGTTTTTT
V gene: TRBV7-9; clone size: -; J gene: TRBJ1-1; D gene: -; CDR3 protein: CASSPPPRGGTEAFF; CDR3 DNA: TGTGCCAGCAGCCCACCACCCCGGGGGGGAACTGAAGCTTTCTTT
V gene: TRBV11-2; clone size: -; J gene: TRBJ2-7; D gene: TRBD2; CDR3 protein: CASSLTTPSGRKSYEQYF; CDR3 DNA: TGTGCCAGCAGCTTGACGACTCCGAGCGGGAGGAAATCCTACGAGCAGTACTTC
V gene: TRBV18; clone size: -; J gene: TRBJ2-3; D gene: -; CDR3 protein: CASSSQGNGDTQYF; CDR3 DNA: TGTGCCAGCTCATCGCAGGGAAACGGAGATACGCAGTATTTT
V gene: TRBV7-9; clone size: -; J gene: TRBJ2-3; D gene: TRBD1; CDR3 protein: CASSGTGLRTDTQYF; CDR3 DNA: TGTGCCAGCAGTGGGACAGGTCTCCGCACAGATACGCAGTATTTT
V gene: TRBV6-1; clone size: -; J gene: TRBJ1-4; D gene: TRBD1; CDR3 protein: CASSEYGPGGTGGEKLFF; CDR3 DNA: TGTGCCAGCAGTGAATATGGACCAGGGGGGACAGGGGGTGAAAAACTGTTTTTT
V gene: TRBV5-5; clone size: -; J gene: TRBJ2-5; D gene: -; CDR3 protein: CASSPQGETQYF; CDR3 DNA: TGTGCCAGCAGCCCCCAGGGAGAGACCCAGTACTTC
V gene: TRBV27; clone size: -; J gene: TRBJ2-2; D gene: -; CDR3 protein: CASRPDRTNTGELFF; CDR3 DNA: TGTGCCAGCCGCCCGGACAGAACGAACACCGGGGAGCTGTTTTTT
V gene: TRBV4-1; clone size: -; J gene: TRBJ1-5; D gene: -; CDR3 protein: CASSQQGSNQPQHF; CDR3 DNA: TGCGCCAGCAGCCAACAGGGTAGCAATCAGCCCCAGCATTTT
V gene: TRBV5-8; clone size: few; J gene: TRBJ1-1; D gene: -; CDR3 protein: CASSFDGGGAEAFF; CDR3 DNA: TGTGCCAGCAGCTTTGACGGCGGCGGTGCTGAAGCTTTCTTT
V gene: TRBV12-5; clone size: -; J gene: TRBJ2-2; D gene: -; CDR3 protein: CASGLGRSGELFF; CDR3 DNA: TGTGCTAGTGGTTTGGGCAGGTCCGGGGAGCTGTTTTTT
V gene: TRBV19; clone size: -; J gene: TRBJ2-7; D gene: -; CDR3 protein: CASSSGSYEQYF; CDR3 DNA: TGTGCCAGTAGTTCCGGCTCCTACGAGCAGTACTTC
V gene: TRBV30; clone size: -; J gene: TRBJ2-1; D gene: TRBD2; CDR3 protein: CALGPSSGRVLEQFF; CDR3 DNA: TGTGCGCTGGGCCCTTCTAGCGGGAGGGTACTTGAGCAGTTCTTC
V gene: TRBV11-2; clone size: few; J gene: TRBJ1-2; D gene: -; CDR3 protein: CASSLVPNSYGYTF; CDR3 DNA: TGTGCCAGCAGCTTAGTTCCAAATAGTTATGGCTACACCTTC